This TCR beta chain was observed in a study of cytomegalovirus exposure and HLA in healthy donors (dated by TCRdb to about 2017). With respect to the entire study: The 650 to 750 repertoires of the first cohort and the approximately 110 validation repertoires were produced on the same platform, according to a later analysis. The study aimed to test whether signatures of past pathogen exposure could be identified by cataloging public T cell receptors. In addition to the first cohort of about 650 subjects, a separate validation cohort of 120 different subjects was used. The study combined high-throughput TCR immunosequencing, statistical association of individual TCRs with disease status, and machine learning to predict cytomegalovirus infection status. What the study reported, not specific to this receptor: Cytomegalovirus status was reported to be diagnosed by the classifier with high specificity and sensitivity in both the original and validation cohorts. It was suggested by the authors that the approach could potentially be generalized to other disease states and immunological phenotypes. In a later analysis, TCRs clustered in the first cohort were found to also tend to co-occur in the roughly 110 validation repertoires, with about 94% of cluster scores above 0. A total of 164 TCR beta chains were listed by the study as associated with cytomegalovirus. In vitro tests confirmed that a few of the cytomegalovirus-associated TCR beta chains recognize cytomegalovirus antigens. Across donors, most TCR sequences were observed very rarely, whereas some public TCRs were present in many individuals. A later analysis had no HLA typing for the validation cohort, so co-occurrence there was scored across all 130 or so repertoires.

Note on this clone: Its target antigen remains unknown. No quality values exist for individual bases; no much larger clone is one base distant.

The CDR3 starts with the cysteine, ends with the phenylalanine, and has 13 residues. Just the 39-base CDR3 DNA is kept, in frame starting at base 1. The germline V gene (reference sequence) specifies LNHDA as CDR1 and SQIVND as CDR2. The V end loses 3 bases and the J end loses 5 bases, and a stretch of 10 bases separates them. Separate from the roughly 650-subject first cohort, the validation cohort of about 130 subjects was the group to which the donors belonged. Library preparation was by the immunoSEQ multiplex PCR assay. The source study handled its data this way. A statistical classification framework was developed to diagnose cytomegalovirus status using the catalog of TCR beta chain sequences. TCRdb re-hosts the immuneACCESS table, in-frame sequences only. Its copies lack some clones; in the studies checked, an unresolved V gene accounts for under half of them, and the cause for the rest is not known. The DNA was the basis for D and trimming; V, J and clone size are from that table. Here the sample has roughly 150,000 clones; almost 85% occur a single time. Around 9.6% of the sample is in the top ten clones.

The sequence joins TRBV19 to TRBJ2-5, and perhaps TRBD1 as D gene, on 6 matching bases. Sequencing was done on a sample of PBMCs. This receptor was identified in a man aged 25-45 years in good health and CMV-seropositive. The CDR3 has the sequence CASSITGTETQYF. The nucleotide sequence is given as TGTGCCAGTAGTATTACAGGGACGGAGACCCAGTACTTC.